This T cell receptor (beta chain) was identified during a study of shared clonotypes between healthy human individuals. An assay was performed, and its level was deep. The assay was immunoSEQ multiplex PCR, and TCRdb's table has in-frame clones only and misses some. There are 2 million or so clones in the sample; 85% to 95% occur only once, and 0.1% to 0.15% lies in the top ten. The germline CDR1 and CDR2 sequences are SGHTA and FQGNSA. V dropped 3 bases and J dropped 4 bases, with 12 bases sitting between them. This CDR3 has 15 amino acids. The clonotype was recovered from a man younger than 35 in good health. Source material: naive CD4+ T cells sorted from blood. Subset indicated: CD45RA+ positively selected. The rearrangement joins TRBV7-2 to TRBJ2-2; D possibly matches TRBD1 or TRBD2 (6 bases each). The CDR3 DNA is TGTGCCAGCAGCTTGGGGGGCAAGGGCACCGGGGAGCTGTTTTTT. Amino acid sequence: CASSLGGKGTGELFF. The variable domain in full, completed from reference TRBV7-2 and TRBJ2-2, reads GAGVSQSPSNKVTEKGKDVELRCDPISGHTALYWYRQSLGQGLEFLIYFQGNSAPDKSGLPSDRFSAERTGGSVSTLTIQRTQQEDSAVYLCASSLGGKGTGELFFGEGSRLTVL.